The present T cell receptor (beta chain) was sequenced within a study of regulatory T cells in long-lasting Graves disease. The germline V and J ends were trimmed by 4 bases and 3 bases, with 29 bases remaining between them. Germline values: CDR1 SGHRS, CDR2 YFSETQ. The CDR3 is made up of 19 amino acids. Researchers made TCR beta libraries by using iRepertoire HTBI primers and running Arm-PCR on CDR3 regions. TCRdb called the multiplex PCR reads again in MiXCR, with one record for every CDR3 protein. The sample holds 350,000 to 450,000 distinct CDR3 sequences, approximately 15% seen once. Time point defined: newly diagnosed GD, antithyroid drugs for less than 3 months. Extracted RNA from PBMCs served as the source of the TCR library. These same records also appear under a second study, on T cells in Graves' hyperthyroidism and ophthalmopathy. That publication notes: Blood also showed most of the thyroid clonotypes that were expanded above 0.001.

The chain links TRBV5-1 to TRBJ2-7; D is tentatively TRBD1 or TRBD2 (5 bases each). This TCR came from a woman aged 30 to 39 with Graves disease. Sequences were derived from peripheral blood mononuclear cells (PBMCs), sampled at new diagnosis, from a patient treated with antithyroid drugs. CDR3 DNA: TGCGCCAGCAGCCAACAACCCGGGGACGGGTCGGCGGGCCTCTACGAGCAGTACTTC. This translates into CASSQQPGDGSAGLYEQYF.